A selection of T cell receptor beta chains follows, all from one sample in a study of cytomegalovirus exposure and HLA in healthy donors. Method: immunoSEQ multiplex PCR; TCRdb's copy keeps in-frame clones and lacks some. The repertoire holds 81,000 or so clones, approximately 60% seen once, with roughly 6% in the top ten. The specimen was PBMCs. The receptors were gathered from a woman in her thirties in good health and CMV-seropositive. Both conserved end residues are part of each CDR3. The D gene is left open where the match is weak. The size field is filled for only some rows; it gives once, few, many or a size class.

NA TRBJ2-1 TRBV29-1 once CSVAGGPRLEQFF TGCAGCGTTGCCGGGGGGCCGAGGCTTGAGCAGTTCTTC
NA TRBJ1-4 TRBV6-1 few CASSGFTTGEKLFF TGTGCCAGCAGTGGATTCACGACAGGCGAAAAACTGTTTTTT
NA TRBJ1-1 TRBV2 NA CASIRAPGLGAFF TGTGCCAGCATTAGGGCCCCTGGACTAGGAGCTTTCTTT
NA TRBJ2-7 TRBV7-6 NA CASSRTSSYEQYF TGTGCCAGCAGCAGAACTAGCTCCTACGAGCAGTACTTC
TRBD1 TRBJ1-2 TRBV5-4 few CASSLGGQGRVDGYTF TGTGCCAGCAGCTTGGGGGGACAGGGCCGAGTAGATGGCTACACCTTC
NA TRBJ2-7 TRBV9 NA CASSVSDFTYEQYF TGTGCCAGCAGCGTGTCGGACTTTACCTACGAGCAGTACTTC
NA TRBJ2-1 TRBV19 NA CASSIGNNQFF TGTGCCAGTAGTATAGGAAACAATCAGTTCTTC
NA TRBJ2-3 TRBV18 NA CASSLHSDTQYF TGTGCCAGCTCCCTCCACTCAGATACGCAGTATTTT
NA TRBJ1-1 TRBV5-8 few CASSIALGGRRNTEAFF TGTGCCAGCAGCATCGCGCTCGGGGGGCGAAGGAACACTGAAGCTTTCTTT
NA TRBJ1-1 TRBV6-6 few CASSGGLLNTEAFF TGTGCCAGCAGTGGTGGACTTCTGAACACTGAAGCTTTCTTT
NA TRBJ2-7 TRBV25-1 once CASRMDSHEQYF TGTGCCAGCAGAATGGACTCTCACGAGCAGTACTTC
NA TRBJ2-3 TRBV4-3 NA CASSQVLLDTQYF TGCGCCAGCAGCCAAGTTTTACTAGATACGCAGTATTTT
TRBD1 TRBJ1-2 TRBV29-1 NA CSVSRGGERGYTF TGCAGCGTCTCTAGAGGGGGCGAGCGGGGCTACACCTTC
TRBD2 TRBJ2-7 TRBV7-2 NA CASSSQGGSGGPGGEQYF TGTGCCAGCAGCTCCCAAGGGGGAAGCGGGGGTCCCGGGGGCGAGCAGTACTTC
NA TRBJ2-7 TRBV15 few CATSRDRGSPYEQYF TGTGCCACCAGCAGAGATCGAGGCAGTCCCTACGAGCAGTACTTC
TRBD1 TRBJ1-5 TRBV5-1 NA CASSRGTARNQPQHF TGCGCCAGCAGCCGGGGGACAGCCAGGAATCAGCCCCAGCATTTT
TRBD1 TRBJ1-5 TRBV5-1 NA CASRESGTGNQPQHF TGCGCCAGCCGGGAATCCGGGACAGGGAATCAGCCCCAGCATTTT
NA TRBJ1-2 TRBV6-5 NA CASSYEGLYGYTF TGTGCCAGCAGTTATGAGGGCCTCTATGGCTACACCTTC
TRBD1 TRBJ1-1 TRBV30 NA CAWSNTGGGTEAFF TGTGCCTGGAGTAACACAGGGGGAGGCACTGAAGCTTTCTTT
NA TRBJ2-5 TRBV18 NA CASSPLGAGETQYF TGTGCCAGCTCACCACTGGGGGCGGGAGAGACCCAGTACTTC
NA TRBJ2-5 TRBV27 NA CASRPGARLWETQYF TGTGCCAGCAGACCTGGGGCACGGCTATGGGAGACCCAGTACTTC
NA TRBJ1-2 TRBV6-1 few CASSEWAGTLYGYTF TGTGCCAGCAGTGAATGGGCAGGGACTCTCTATGGCTACACCTTC
TRBD2 TRBJ2-3 TRBV7-9 NA CASSRQGSGGSTDTQYF TGTGCCAGCAGCCGACAGGGTAGCGGGGGTAGCACAGATACGCAGTATTTT
NA TRBJ2-3 TRBV19 NA CASRVRGSTDTQYF TGTGCCAGTAGGGTGCGGGGTAGCACAGATACGCAGTATTTT
NA TRBJ2-1 TRBV5-6 NA CASSWPEGVSSYNEQFF TGTGCCAGCAGCTGGCCAGAGGGGGTTAGCTCCTACAATGAGCAGTTCTTC
NA TRBJ1-5 TRBV2 NA CASSGQNSNQPQHF TGTGCCAGCAGCGGACAGAATAGCAATCAGCCCCAGCATTTT
NA TRBJ1-1 TRBV5-1 NA CASSSGENTEAFF TGCGCCAGCAGCTCAGGTGAGAACACTGAAGCTTTCTTT
NA TRBJ1-1 TRBV7-3 NA CASSIQEGAEAFF TGTGCCAGCAGCATACAGGAGGGCGCTGAAGCTTTCTTT
NA TRBJ1-1 TRBV27 NA CASSFIGQQTRAFF TGTGCCAGCAGTTTTATTGGGCAGCAAACAAGGGCTTTCTTT
NA TRBJ2-3 TRBV27 NA CASSLWGGDTQYF TGTGCCAGCAGTTTATGGGGCGGAGATACGCAGTATTTT
NA TRBJ1-5 TRBV9 NA CASSYNSNQPQHF TGTGCCAGCAGCTATAATAGCAATCAGCCCCAGCATTTT
TRBD1 TRBJ1-2 TRBV4-1 NA CASSQEDRGRDGYTF TGCGCCAGCAGCCAAGAGGACAGGGGGCGGGATGGCTACACCTTC
NA TRBJ1-1 TRBV19 NA CASSFTGVRNTEAFF TGTGCCAGTAGTTTCACCGGGGTCAGGAACACTGAAGCTTTCTTT
NA TRBJ1-4 TRBV28 NA CASSVHSGVGKLFF TGTGCCAGCAGTGTACATTCCGGAGTTGGAAAACTGTTTTTT
TRBD1 TRBJ1-3 TRBV5-8 NA CASSWTGVGNTIYF TGTGCCAGCAGCTGGACAGGGGTCGGAAACACCATATATTTT
NA TRBJ1-3 TRBV5-1 NA CASSLVVGATGNTIYF TGCGCCAGCAGCTTGGTTGTAGGGGCCACTGGAAACACCATATATTTT
TRBD2 TRBJ2-1 TRBV4-3 once CASSQESGGANEQFF TGCGCCAGCAGCCAAGAAAGCGGGGGGGCCAATGAGCAGTTCTTC
NA TRBJ2-7 TRBV28 NA CASSLDSTYEQYF TGTGCCAGCAGTTTAGACTCCACCTACGAGCAGTACTTC
NA TRBJ1-1 TRBV4-1 NA CASSQSAGAEAFF TGCGCCAGCAGCCAATCGGCGGGTGCTGAAGCTTTCTTT
NA TRBJ2-2 TRBV2 NA CASTLRVGELFF TGTGCCAGCACCCTCCGCGTCGGGGAGCTGTTTTTT
TRBD1 TRBJ1-2 TRBV7-6 few CASSLQGAGYTF TGTGCCAGCAGCTTACAGGGGGCAGGCTACACCTTC
NA TRBJ1-2 TRBV5-4 NA CASSLTANYGYTF TGTGCCAGCAGCTTAACAGCTAACTATGGCTACACCTTC
TRBD1 TRBJ1-1 TRBV29-1 NA CSVRGQGASEAFF TGCAGCGTTAGGGGACAGGGGGCCTCTGAAGCTTTCTTT
TRBD1 TRBJ1-1 TRBV6-6 few CASTWTGGGTEAFF TGTGCCAGCACCTGGACAGGGGGCGGCACTGAAGCTTTCTTT
NA TRBJ1-6 TRBV4-3 NA CASSQDRDFYNSPLHF TGCGCCAGCAGCCAAGACCGGGACTTTTATAATTCACCCCTCCACTTT
TRBD2 TRBJ2-7 TRBV13 NA CASSLGVAGGNEQYF TGTGCCAGCAGCTTAGGGGTAGCGGGGGGGAATGAGCAGTACTTC
NA TRBJ1-2 TRBV28 few CASKLFTSSLGVGYTF TGTGCCAGCAAACTATTCACCTCTAGTTTAGGGGTTGGCTACACCTTC
NA TRBJ1-1 TRBV5-6 few CASSLRSTEAFF TGTGCCAGCAGCTTGCGCAGTACTGAAGCTTTCTTT
NA TRBJ1-4 TRBV10-3 few CAISDGRANEKLFF TGTGCCATCAGTGACGGGCGGGCTAATGAAAAACTGTTTTTT
TRBD2 TRBJ2-5 TRBV7-7 NA CASSLTGGQETQYF TGTGCCAGCAGCTTGACGGGGGGACAAGAGACCCAGTACTTC
TRBD1 TRBJ1-5 TRBV19 few CASSLQGTGSSNQPQHF TGTGCCAGTAGTCTCCAAGGGACAGGGAGTAGCAATCAGCCCCAGCATTTT
NA TRBJ1-5 TRBV6-5 NA CASRSYRDQPQHF TGTGCCAGCAGGTCCTACAGGGATCAGCCCCAGCATTTT
NA TRBJ1-1 TRBV5-4 NA CASSLSSGRMNTEAFF TGTGCCAGCAGCTTGTCGTCAGGGAGGATGAACACTGAAGCTTTCTTT
TRBD1 TRBJ1-2 TRBV18 NA CASSPRSRTGLGYTF TGTGCCAGCTCACCACGTTCTCGGACAGGCTTGGGCTACACCTTC
NA TRBJ1-2 TRBV14 NA CASSGGYMGEGLGYTF TGTGCCAGCAGCGGAGGCTATATGGGAGAAGGGCTTGGCTACACCTTC
NA TRBJ2-1 TRBV10-3 NA CAISDMARVNEQFF TGTGCCATCAGTGATATGGCCCGGGTAAATGAGCAGTTCTTC
TRBD1 TRBJ1-3 TRBV28 NA CATKPSQQGVGNTIYF TGTGCCACCAAACCAAGCCAACAGGGGGTAGGAAACACCATATATTTT